The present T cell receptor beta chain was sequenced within a study of T cell responses to AZD1222 COVID-19 vaccine. Profiled with immunoSEQ multiplex PCR; TCRdb holds only in-frame clones, not every one. The table shows about 90,000 clones, with 85% occurring only once. The CDR3 runs to 13 residues. Per germline, CDR1 GTSNPN and CDR2 SVGIG (reference sequence). Between the trimmed V and J ends, which lost 0 bases and 6 bases, there was a span of 12 bases. This clonotype originated in an adult who received the AZD1222 COVID-19 vaccine. This chain links TRBV30 with TRBJ2-7, with D unclear. Source: peripheral blood, taken 28 days after the second AZD1222 dose. The chain's CDR3 is CAWSVIGESEQYF. The CDR3 DNA sequence: TGTGCCTGGAGTGTGATAGGAGAATCCGAGCAGTACTTC.